These 23 T cell receptor beta chains were all obtained from the same sample, sequenced in a study of metastatic and nonmetastatic thyroid tumors. No patient had received any treatment before thyroid surgery. TCRdb ran MiXCR on the PCR reads. This sample has around 50,000 clones, with 25% to 30% found just once. Sequenced input: blood. These TCRs come from a female donor with papillary thyroid cancer or a benign thyroid nodule (not recorded which). Some clones in this sample may be carry-over from other donors' samples.

This clone has a handful of counts. The chain uses TRBV6-1 and TRBJ1-2; perhaps TRBD1 as D (6 bases). The V gene's germline CDR1 is MNHNS and CDR2 SASEGT. The CDR3 is 13 residues long. Deletions cut 4 bases from V and 4 bases from J, with 10 bases between. The CDR3 reads CASSARTAYGYTF. The CDR3 DNA reads TGTGCCAGCAGTGCTAGGACAGCCTATGGCTACACCTTC.

The genes are TRBV4-2 and TRBJ2-3, with TRBD2 as a possible D gene (7 bases). This CDR3 contains 15 residues. Germline values: CDR1 LGHNA, CDR2 YNFKEQ. Trimming took off 4 bases at V and 6 bases at J, with 17 bases between the two ends. CDR3 nucleotides: TGTGCCAGCAGCCCCGAGGCGGCGGGGGCCGATACGCAGTATTTT. This translates into CASSPEAAGADTQYF.

This clone was detected only a few times. The chain combines TRBV6-2 or TRBV6-3 with TRBJ2-7; the D is unclear. This CDR3 has 12 residues. CDR1 and CDR2 (germline): MNHEY, SVGEGT. The ends were cut back, 2 bases at V and 5 bases at J, with 7 bases in the middle. CDR3 loop: CASSYGVHEQYF. The CDR3, as DNA: TGTGCCAGCAGTTACGGGGTACACGAGCAGTACTTC.

V usage is TRBV20-1 and J usage is TRBJ2-2; D remains ambiguous. Trimming removed 5 bases at V and 0 bases at J, with 10 bases between. Per germline, CDR1 DFQATT and CDR2 SNEGSKA (reference sequence). The CDR3 consists of 14 residues. CDR3 in amino acids: CSASLPSNTGELFF. The CDR3 DNA is TGCAGTGCTTCCCTTCCGTCGAACACCGGGGAGCTGTTTTTT.

This chain links TRBV10-3 with TRBJ2-3, with D hard to call. Germline V gene data show CDR1 as ENHRY and CDR2 as SYGVKD. This CDR3 spans 12 amino acids. The CDR3 loop reads CVISEAADTQYF. The CDR3 DNA sequence: TGTGTCATATCAGAGGCAGCGGATACGCAGTATTTT.

The chain has TRBV5-1 and TRBJ2-5; 8 bases fit TRBD1. Germline trimming cut 2 bases from V and 1 base from J; bases unmatched to any gene: 1. Germline-derived CDR1 and CDR2 are SGHRS and YFSETQ. The CDR3 length is 14 residues. CDR3 in DNA: TGCGCCAGCAGCTTTACAGGGGGCCAAGAGACCCAGTACTTC. This sequence encodes CASSFTGGQETQYF.

This clone occurred a few times. V gene TRBV12-3 or TRBV12-4 combines with J gene TRBJ1-4; the D gene is possibly TRBD1 (5 bases). The CDR3 runs 15 residues. The germline V and J ends were trimmed by 2 bases and 7 bases, with 14 bases remaining between them. The chain's CDR3 is CASSLSRGDSEKLFF. In nucleotides, the CDR3 is TGTGCCAGCAGTTTATCCCGGGGGGATAGTGAAAAACTGTTTTTT.

This clone was seen a handful of times. The chain employs TRBV2 and TRBJ1-6; D gene uncertain. CDR1 is SNHLY and CDR2 is FYNNEI in the germline V gene. Between the trimmed V and J ends, which lost 9 bases and 0 bases, there was a span of 9 bases. The CDR3 covers 14 residues. This CDR3 is CASLGSSYNSPLHF. CDR3 nucleotide sequence: TGTGCCAGTTTAGGCAGCTCCTATAATTCACCCCTCCACTTT. The whole variable domain, filled in from reference TRBV2 and TRBJ1-6, reads EPEVTQTPSHQVTQMGQEVILRCVPISNHLYFYWYRQILGQKVEFLVSFYNNEISEKSEIFDDQFSVERPDGSNFTLKIRSTKLEDSAMYFCASLGSSYNSPLHFGNGTRLTVT.

A few counts support this clone. The chain combines TRBV6-1 with TRBJ2-3; TRBD1 is a possible D gene (6 bases). The V gene lost 4 bases and the J gene lost 3 bases, with 11 bases spanning the gap. CDR1 is MNHNS, CDR2 SASEGT, per germline. The CDR3 has 14 amino acids. The CDR3 here is CASSAPGATDTQYF. In DNA, the CDR3 is TGTGCCAGCAGTGCCCCAGGGGCAACAGATACGCAGTATTTT.

This sequence joins TRBV5-1 and TRBJ2-3; D gene ambiguous. Germline V gives CDR1 SGHRS, CDR2 YFSETQ. Between the trimmed V and J ends, which lost 0 bases and 1 base, there was a span of 12 bases. The CDR3 runs to 16 residues. The CDR3 sequence is CASSLEQQARTDTQYF. The CDR3 DNA follows: TGCGCCAGCAGCTTGGAGCAGCAAGCACGCACAGATACGCAGTATTTT.

This clone was detected many times. This sequence joins TRBV7-9 and TRBJ2-1, with unresolved D. Between the trimmed V and J ends, which lost 5 bases and 6 bases, there was a span of 11 bases. The CDR3 covers 13 residues. The germline V gene has CDR1 SEHNR and CDR2 FQNEAQ (reference sequence). CDR3 coding DNA: TGTGCCAGCAGCCCTACGGTCGGCAATGAGCAGTTCTTC. Protein sequence: CASSPTVGNEQFF.

Worth noting for this clone: One end of the junction varies from germline; a read error may be responsible. The chain combines TRBV19 with TRBJ1-5; D is unresolved. The germline V gene encodes CDR1 LNHDA and CDR2 SQIVND (reference sequence). CDR3 length: 17 residues. The CDR3 nucleotides are TGTGCCATTAGTATGGGAGGTTGGCGATCCGCCAATCAGCCCCAGCATTTT. Encoded protein: CAISMGGWRSANQPQHF.

The chain joins TRBV5-1 to TRBJ2-1, with 14 bases aligning to TRBD2. V shed 3 bases and J 9 bases; nucleotides not matched to a gene: 2. Germline values: CDR1 SGHRS, CDR2 YFSETQ. This CDR3 region has 14 residues. The CDR3 spells CASSSGLAGGEQFF. The CDR3, as DNA: TGCGCCAGCAGCTCCGGACTAGCGGGGGGTGAGCAGTTCTTC. The full variable domain, in which reference TRBV5-1 and TRBJ2-1 provide the parts outside the CDR3, is KAGVTQTPRYLIKTRGQQVTLSCSPISGHRSVSWYQQTPGQGLQFLFEYFSETQRNKGNFPGRFSGRQFSNSRSEMNVSTLELGDSALYLCASSSGLAGGEQFFGPGTRLTVL.

The chain employs TRBV6-1 and TRBJ2-7, with TRBD2 matching 8 bases. The J segment lost 4 bases and the V segment lost 8 bases, leaving 10 bases of the junction unmatched. The germline CDR1 and CDR2 sequences are MNHNS and SASEGT. The CDR3 has 14 residues. The CDR3 nucleotides read TGTGCCAGCCCTGTCAGCGGGAGTGGGTACGAGCAGTACTTC. It yields the protein CASPVSGSGYEQYF.

The chain joins TRBV3-1 to TRBJ2-5; 13 positions agree with TRBD2. The junction had 3 bases not matched to a gene; V was cut back by 4 bases and J by 7 bases. This CDR3 region has 14 residues. Germline CDR1 reads LGHDT; CDR2 reads YNNKEL (reference sequence). The CDR3 protein is CASSPRTSGGTQYF. As DNA, the CDR3 is TGTGCCAGCAGCCCAAGGACTAGCGGGGGGACCCAGTACTTC.

This clone was recorded a few times. The V call is TRBV19, the J call TRBJ2-5; TRBD2 matches at 11 bases. Trimming removed 7 bases from V and 4 bases from J; junction bases left unmatched: 5. This CDR3 region has 14 residues. Germline V gene data show CDR1 as LNHDA and CDR2 as SQIVND (reference sequence). CDR3 nucleotide sequence: TGTGCCAGTAAGGTAGCGGGAGGGGGAGAGACCCAGTACTTC. Its translation: CASKVAGGGETQYF.

The chain is built from TRBV20-1 and TRBJ2-1; 9 bases line up with TRBD2. The CDR3 length is 14 residues. Trimming took 6 bases from V and 6 from J; bases not matched to a gene: 9. Looked up from germline, CDR1 is DFQATT and CDR2 is SNEGSKA (reference sequence). The CDR3 spells CSARRLAGFNEQFF. CDR3 in DNA: TGCAGTGCCAGGAGGCTAGCGGGATTCAATGAGCAGTTCTTC.

V and J are TRBV18 and TRBJ2-5; TRBD2 matches at 10 bases. Germline CDR1 is KGHSH and CDR2 is LQKENI. This CDR3 region has 16 residues. V lost 3 bases, J lost 2 bases, and 6 bases stayed unmatched. The CDR3 DNA is TGTGCCAGCTCACCGGCCATAGCGGGAGGACAAGAGACCCAGTACTTC. Translation gives CASSPAIAGGQETQYF.

This clone has more than one count but fewer than ten. The same CDR3 also results from other DNA sequences found in this sample. The chain carries TRBV11-2 and TRBJ2-5; D is unresolved. The CDR3 is 15 amino acids. Germline CDR1 reads SGHAT; CDR2 reads FQNNGV. V shed 7 bases and J shed 5 bases, with 20 bases lying between them. CDR3 in amino acids: CASTLGSYRLETQYF. The CDR3 DNA sequence: TGTGCCAGCACTCTCGGTTCTTACCGACTTGAGACCCAGTACTTC.

Only a few counts were recorded for this clone. The chain couples TRBV29-1 to TRBJ2-7; 8 nucleotides agree with TRBD2. In germline, CDR1 is SQVTM, CDR2 ANQGSEA. This CDR3 contains 13 residues. Losses at the gene ends were 3 bases for V and 1 base for J; bases not matched to a gene: 2. The CDR3 DNA sequence: TGCAGCGTTGATCTAGCGGGTTCCTACGAGCAGTACTTC. Protein: CSVDLAGSYEQYF.

V gene TRBV6-4 combines with J gene TRBJ2-1; TRBD2 matches at 8 bases. J was trimmed by 8 bases and V by 2 bases; bases with no gene match: 5. The germline CDR1 and CDR2 sequences are MRHNA and SNTAGT. The CDR3 runs 14 residues. CDR3 residues: CASSDGGGMDEQFF. The CDR3 DNA sequence: TGTGCCAGCAGTGACGGCGGGGGGATGGATGAGCAGTTCTTC.

Concerning this clone itself: The same CDR3 arises from other DNA sequences in this sample as well. The chain employs TRBV19 and TRBJ2-7; weak D call: TRBD2 (9 bases). CDR3 length: 17 amino acids. Germline CDR1 reads LNHDA; CDR2 reads SQIVND (reference sequence). The V gene lost 6 bases and the J gene lost 2 bases, with 23 bases spanning the gap. As DNA, the CDR3 is TGTGCCAGTAGCCTAGCGGGACAGGCAATTGGGACCTACGAGCAGTACTTC. Protein sequence: CASSLAGQAIGTYEQYF.

This clone was seen only a few times. CDR3 in amino acids: CATSDLAGTGNHEQFF. The DNA of the CDR3 is TGTGCCACCAGTGATTTGGCCGGGACAGGGAATCATGAGCAGTTCTTC. The chain recombines TRBV24-1 with TRBJ2-1, with TRBD1 matching over 9 bases. The CDR3 has 16 residues. The germline CDR1 and CDR2 sequences are KGHDR and SFDVKD. J gave up 8 bases and V 0 bases, and 7 bases lay outside the gene matches.